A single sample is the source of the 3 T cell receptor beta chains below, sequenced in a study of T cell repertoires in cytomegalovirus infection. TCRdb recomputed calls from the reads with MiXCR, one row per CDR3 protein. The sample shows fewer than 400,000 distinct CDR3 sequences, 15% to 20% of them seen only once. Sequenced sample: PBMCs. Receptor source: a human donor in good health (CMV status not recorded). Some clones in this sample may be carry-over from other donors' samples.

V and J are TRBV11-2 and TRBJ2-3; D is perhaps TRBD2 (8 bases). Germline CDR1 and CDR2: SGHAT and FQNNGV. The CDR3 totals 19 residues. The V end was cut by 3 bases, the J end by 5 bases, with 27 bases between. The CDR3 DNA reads TGTGCCAGCAGCTTGGGCCCAGGGGGACTAGAAGTTTTGGTAGATACGCAGTATTTT. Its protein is CASSLGPGGLEVLVDTQYF.

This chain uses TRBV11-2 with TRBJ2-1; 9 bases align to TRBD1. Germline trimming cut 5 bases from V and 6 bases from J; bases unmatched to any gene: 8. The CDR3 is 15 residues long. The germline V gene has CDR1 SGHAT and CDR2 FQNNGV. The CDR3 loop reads CASSLPGTGRNEQFF. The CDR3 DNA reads TGTGCCAGCAGCCTCCCCGGGACAGGGCGCAATGAGCAGTTCTTC.

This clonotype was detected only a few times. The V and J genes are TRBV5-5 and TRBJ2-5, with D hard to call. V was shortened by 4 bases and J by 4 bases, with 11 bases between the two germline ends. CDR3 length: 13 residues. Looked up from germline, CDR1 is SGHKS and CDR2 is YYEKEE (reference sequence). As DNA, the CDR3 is TGTGCCAGCAGCAAGCCCTTTAGAGAGACCCAGTACTTC. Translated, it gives CASSKPFRETQYF.